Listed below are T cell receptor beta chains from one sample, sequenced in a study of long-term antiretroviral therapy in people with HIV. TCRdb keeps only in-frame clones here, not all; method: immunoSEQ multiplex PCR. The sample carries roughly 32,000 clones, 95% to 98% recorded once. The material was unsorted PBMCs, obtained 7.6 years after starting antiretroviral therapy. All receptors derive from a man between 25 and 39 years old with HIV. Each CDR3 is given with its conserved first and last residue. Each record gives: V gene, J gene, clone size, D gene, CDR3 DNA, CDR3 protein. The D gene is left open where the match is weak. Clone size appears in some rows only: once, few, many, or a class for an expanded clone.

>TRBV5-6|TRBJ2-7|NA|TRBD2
TGTGCCAGCAGCTTGTGGGGACTACTCTCCTACGAGCAGTACTTC
CASSLWGLLSYEQYF
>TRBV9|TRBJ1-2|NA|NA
TGTGCCAGCAGCGTAGTCACTGGGAACTATGGCTACACCTTC
CASSVVTGNYGYTF
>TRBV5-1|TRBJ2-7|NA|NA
TGCGCCAGCAGCTTGGTAGGTACCGAGCAGTACTTC
CASSLVGTEQYF
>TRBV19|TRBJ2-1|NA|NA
TGTGCCAGTAGTACCCCTTTAGCGTTCTCCTACAATGAGCAGTTCTTC
CASSTPLAFSYNEQFF
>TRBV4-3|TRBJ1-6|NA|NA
TGCGCCAGCAGCCCCCGACAGGCCTCCTATAATTCACCCCTCCACTTT
CASSPRQASYNSPLHF
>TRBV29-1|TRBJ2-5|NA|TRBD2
TGCAGCGCTGAGACTAGCGGGGTGGGTTCGACCCAGTACTTC
CSAETSGVGSTQYF
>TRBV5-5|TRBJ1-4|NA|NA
TGTGCCAGCAGCCCGGCCCAAGCTAATGAAAAACTGTTTTTT
CASSPAQANEKLFF
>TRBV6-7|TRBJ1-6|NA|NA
TGTGCCAGCAGTCCTGGACGGAGCAATTCACCCCTCCACTTT
CASSPGRSNSPLHF
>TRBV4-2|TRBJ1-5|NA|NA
TGTGCCAGCAGCCCATCGGGGGGGAGCAATCAGCCCCAGCATTTT
CASSPSGGSNQPQHF
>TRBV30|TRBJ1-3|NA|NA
TGTGCCTGGAGGAGTAGTGGAAACACCATATATTTT
CAWRSSGNTIYF
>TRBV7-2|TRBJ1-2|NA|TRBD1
TGTGCCAGCAGCTCTCACAGGGGGAATGGCTACACCTTC
CASSSHRGNGYTF
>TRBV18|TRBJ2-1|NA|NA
TGTGCCAGCTCACCTGACGGGGATGAGCAGTTCTTC
CASSPDGDEQFF
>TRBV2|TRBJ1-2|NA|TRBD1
TGTGCCACCCAGGGGGCGCGCTATGGCTACACCTTC
CATQGARYGYTF
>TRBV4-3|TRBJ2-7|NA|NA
TGCGCCAGCAGCCTCGGAAAGATCGATTCCTACGAGCAGTACTTC
CASSLGKIDSYEQYF
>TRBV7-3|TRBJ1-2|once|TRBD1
TGTGCCAGCAGCCCAGGGGGCCCAACCTATGGCTACACCTTC
CASSPGGPTYGYTF
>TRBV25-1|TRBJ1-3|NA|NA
TGTGCCAGCAGTGAAGGGGGAAACACCATATATTTT
CASSEGGNTIYF
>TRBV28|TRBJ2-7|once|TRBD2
TGTGCCAGCACTCCTAGCAGTAGCGGGGGGACCGAGCAGTACTTC
CASTPSSSGGTEQYF
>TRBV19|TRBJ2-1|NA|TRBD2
TGTGCCAGTAGTCGGACTAGCGGGGATGAGCAGTTCTTC
CASSRTSGDEQFF
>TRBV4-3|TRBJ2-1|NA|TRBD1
TGCGCCAGCAGCCGGGGGACAGGGAGTGGAAATGAGCAGTTCTTC
CASSRGTGSGNEQFF
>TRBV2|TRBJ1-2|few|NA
TGTGCCAGCAGTCCGACTAGCTATGGCTACACCTTC
CASSPTSYGYTF
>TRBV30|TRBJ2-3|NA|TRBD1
TGTGCCTGGAGCCGGGACAGAGAATCAGATACGCAGTATTTT
CAWSRDRESDTQYF
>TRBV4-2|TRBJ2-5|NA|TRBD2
TGTGCCAGCAGCCAAGATCGGCAGCGGGGGCCCCAACAGACCCAGTACTTC
CASSQDRQRGPQQTQYF
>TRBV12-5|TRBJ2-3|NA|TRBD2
TGTGCTAGTGGGGGGCCACTAGCGGGGTACACAGATACGCAGTATTTT
CASGGPLAGYTDTQYF
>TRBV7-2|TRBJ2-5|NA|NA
TGTGCCAGCAGCTTAGTCGGGACCCAAGAGACCCAGTACTTC
CASSLVGTQETQYF
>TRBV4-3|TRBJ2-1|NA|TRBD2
TGCGCCAGCAGCCATCTAGCGGGCAACTACAATGAGCAGTTCTTC
CASSHLAGNYNEQFF
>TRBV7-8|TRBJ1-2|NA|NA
TGTGCCAGCAGCTTAGATGCCGTGGGCTACACCTTC
CASSLDAVGYTF
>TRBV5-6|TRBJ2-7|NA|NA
TGTGCCAGCAGCGCGGACAGCTACGAGCAGTACTTC
CASSADSYEQYF
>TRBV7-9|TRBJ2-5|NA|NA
TGTGCCAGCAGCTTAACAGAGACCCAGTACTTC
CASSLTETQYF
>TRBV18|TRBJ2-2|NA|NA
TGTGCCAGCTCACCAGGAGAGACGAACACCGGGGAGCTGTTTTTT
CASSPGETNTGELFF
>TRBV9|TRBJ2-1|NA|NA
TGTGCCAGCAGCGTAGGGGGGAAGGGAACAGAGCAGTTCTTC
CASSVGGKGTEQFF
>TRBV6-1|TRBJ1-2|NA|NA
TGTGCCAGCACGCCGAGCTATGGCTACACCTTC
CASTPSYGYTF
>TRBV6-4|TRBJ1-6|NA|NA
TGTGCCAGCCCTAAGCCCTATAATTCACCCCTCCACTTT
CASPKPYNSPLHF
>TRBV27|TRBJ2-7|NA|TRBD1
TGTGCCAGCAGTTTATCAAGACAGGGGAAGTACGAGCAGTACTTC
CASSLSRQGKYEQYF
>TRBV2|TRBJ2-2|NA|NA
TGTGCCGCCACAGGGATCCGCGGGGAGCTGTTTTTT
CAATGIRGELFF
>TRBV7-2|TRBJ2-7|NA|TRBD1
TGTGCCAGCAGCGGCCGGGACAGGGCGACCTACGAGCAGTACTTC
CASSGRDRATYEQYF
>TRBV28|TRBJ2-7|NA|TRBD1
TGTGCCAGCAGTACCCCCGGGACAGTTACCTACGAGCAGTACTTC
CASSTPGTVTYEQYF
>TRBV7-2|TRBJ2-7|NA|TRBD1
TGTGCCAGCAGCCCCGGACAGGGGTTTTCCTACGAGCAGTACTTC
CASSPGQGFSYEQYF
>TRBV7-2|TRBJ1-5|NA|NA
TGTGCCAGCAGCTTGTACCCCTATCAGCCCCAGCATTTT
CASSLYPYQPQHF
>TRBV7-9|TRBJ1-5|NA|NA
TGTGCCAGCAGCGGGACCGCGGGGAATCAGCCCCAGCATTTT
CASSGTAGNQPQHF
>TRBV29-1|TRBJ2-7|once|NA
TGCAGCGTTGCTGGATCCTACGAGCAGTACTTC
CSVAGSYEQYF
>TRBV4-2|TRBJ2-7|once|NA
TGTGCCAGCAGCCAAGTTACAGGGGAGGGAGAGCAGTACTTC
CASSQVTGEGEQYF
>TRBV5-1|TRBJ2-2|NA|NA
TGCGCCAGCAGCTATCAGGAGCCCACCGGGGAGCTGTTTTTT
CASSYQEPTGELFF
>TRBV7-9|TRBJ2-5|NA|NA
TGTGCCAGTTCCGTAGCGGACCAAGAGACCCAGTACTTC
CASSVADQETQYF
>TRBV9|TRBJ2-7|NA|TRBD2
TGTGCCAGCAGCGTAGCTAGTAAGTTCGGGACTAGCAATTTAGGCGAGCAGTACTTC
CASSVASKFGTSNLGEQYF
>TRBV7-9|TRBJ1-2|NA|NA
TGTGCCAGCAGCTCCGACAGGAATGGCTACACCTTC
CASSSDRNGYTF
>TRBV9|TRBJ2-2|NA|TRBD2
TGTGCCAGCAGCGTAACGGTAGCGGGGGGCACCGGGGAGCTGTTTTTT
CASSVTVAGGTGELFF
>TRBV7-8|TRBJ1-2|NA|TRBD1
TGTGCCAGCAGCTTGGGGACAGGGTACGGCTACACCTTC
CASSLGTGYGYTF
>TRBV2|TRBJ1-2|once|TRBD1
TGTGCCAGCACCCCGGGACAGGGCCTGATCTATGGCTACACCTTC
CASTPGQGLIYGYTF
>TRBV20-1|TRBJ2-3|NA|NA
TGCAGTGCTAGATCGGGGAATACGCAGTATTTT
CSARSGNTQYF
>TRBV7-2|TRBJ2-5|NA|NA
TGTGCCAGCAGCTTAGTTGGGGACGAGACCCAGTACTTC
CASSLVGDETQYF
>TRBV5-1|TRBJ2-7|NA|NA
TGCGCCAGCAGCTCTGGCTACAGGAGCTCCTACGAGCAGTACTTC
CASSSGYRSSYEQYF
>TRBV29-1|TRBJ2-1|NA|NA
TGCAGCGTTACAGAAAATGAGCAGTTCTTC
CSVTENEQFF